These 2 T cell receptor beta chains came from one sample sequenced in a study of blood T cell repertoires in COVID-19. Some clones are missing from TCRdb's copy, which holds only in-frame ones; the method was immunoSEQ multiplex PCR. The table records 240,000 or so clones, 70% to 85% of them present only once. The sequenced material came from peripheral blood. These receptors all come from an elderly woman with acute or convalescent COVID-19.

The rearrangement links TRBV7-3 to TRBJ2-7, with D tentatively TRBD1 (6 bases). The CDR3 spans 14 residues. The V and J ends lost 0 bases and 5 bases respectively, with 11 bases between them. Germline-derived CDR1 and CDR2 are SGHTA and FQGTGA. CDR3 region: CASSLTGHMDEQYF. The CDR3 DNA reads TGTGCCAGCAGCTTAACGGGACATATGGACGAGCAGTACTTC.

This chain uses TRBV7-3 with TRBJ2-6; possible D gene TRBD1, 5 bases. Looked up from germline, CDR1 is SGHTA and CDR2 is FQGTGA. The V and J ends lost 2 bases and 2 bases respectively, with 10 bases between them. CDR3 length: 16 amino acids. In nucleotides, the CDR3 is TGTGCCAGCAGCTTACTAGGGGCGACTGGGGCCAACGTCCTGACTTTC. It specifies CASSLLGATGANVLTF.